Listed below are T cell receptor beta chains from one sample, sequenced in a study of OX40 agonist ivuxolimab in advanced cancers. Libraries were prepared by immunoSEQ multiplex PCR; TCRdb keeps only in-frame clonotypes and omits some of them. The sample lists some 50,000 clones, approximately 90% seen once, with about 0.64% in the top ten. Specimen: CD4+ or CD8+ T cells sorted from blood, collected in a trial of the OX40 agonist ivuxolimab. Receptors originate from an adult with an advanced solid tumor such as melanoma, head and neck, liver or kidney cancer. CDR3s include the opening cysteine and the closing phenylalanine or tryptophan. A D gene is named only where the DNA matches it firmly. Size is omitted from some rows. Given values are once, few, many or a class for expanded clones.

cdr3_nt,cdr3_aa,clone_size,cdr3_length,d_call,j_call,v_call
TGTGCCAGCAGTGAAGTCCCACTGGAAACCTACGAGCAGTACTTC,CASSEVPLETYEQYF,NA,15,NA,TRBJ2-7,TRBV6-1
TGTGCCACCAGCAAAGGGGCAGGGGAAGAGACCCAGTACTTC,CATSKGAGEETQYF,NA,14,NA,TRBJ2-5,TRBV15
TGTGCCAGCTCACCACGCGCGGAGTCCTACGAGCAGTACTTC,CASSPRAESYEQYF,NA,14,NA,TRBJ2-7,TRBV18
TGTGCCAGCAGGCGGGGCGGGAGGCAAGAGACCCAGTACTTC,CASRRGGRQETQYF,NA,14,TRBD2,TRBJ2-5,TRBV6-6
TGCGCCAGCAGCCAAGTGACTAGCGGGAGTATTGATGGAGAGACCCAGTACTTC,CASSQVTSGSIDGETQYF,NA,18,TRBD2,TRBJ2-5,TRBV4-1
TGTGCCAGCAGTGAAGGGGTAGCGGGGGAGGAGACCCAGTACTTC,CASSEGVAGEETQYF,NA,15,TRBD2,TRBJ2-5,TRBV6-1
TGTGCCAGTAGTATTGGCAGGGGGGACGGGGCCAAAAACATTCAGTACTTC,CASSIGRGDGAKNIQYF,once,17,NA,TRBJ2-4,TRBV19
TGTGCCAGCAGCGAGGGGGCGCGGCAGTTCTTC,CASSEGARQFF,NA,11,TRBD1,TRBJ2-1,TRBV6-5
TGTGCCAACAGCCCTACTGGTTGGCCGCGGTATTTT,CANSPTGWPRYF,NA,12,NA,TRBJ2-3,TRBV11-1
TGTGCCAGCAGCTTAGAGGTCTGGCGGGAGGGTCGAGACGGGGAGCTGTTTTTT,CASSLEVWREGRDGELFF,NA,18,TRBD2,TRBJ2-2,TRBV7-2
TGTGCCAGCAGCCCCCGATCCCCTTCTCCCGATCCTTTCTTC,CASSPRSPSPDPFF,NA,14,NA,TRBJ2-1,TRBV11-2
TGCGCCAGCAGCTTGTCAGACAGTTTCTCTGGAAACACCATATATTTT,CASSLSDSFSGNTIYF,NA,16,NA,TRBJ1-3,TRBV5-1
TGTGCTAGTGGTTTGGACGGGGGACCAACCTACAATGAGCAGTTCTTC,CASGLDGGPTYNEQFF,NA,16,NA,TRBJ2-1,TRBV12-5
TGTGCCAGCAGCGTGGGACTAGCGGGAGGCACAGATACGCAGTATTTT,CASSVGLAGGTDTQYF,NA,16,TRBD2,TRBJ2-3,TRBV9
TGTGCCAGCAGCTTAGGTCGACAGCTGGCAGCAGATACGCAGTATTTT,CASSLGRQLAADTQYF,NA,16,NA,TRBJ2-3,TRBV7-9
TGCAGCGTTGAAGGGGGGAGGGAGACCCAGTACTTC,CSVEGGRETQYF,once,12,NA,TRBJ2-5,TRBV29-1
TGTGCCAGCAGCTTGGCCCCTGGGGACAGCCGCAATGAGCAGTTCTTC,CASSLAPGDSRNEQFF,few,16,TRBD1,TRBJ2-1,TRBV5-4
TGTGCCAGCAGTTTCGGTGGCGATGTGGTCAATGAGCAGTTCTTC,CASSFGGDVVNEQFF,NA,15,NA,TRBJ2-1,TRBV6-6
TGTGCCAGCAGTGGAAGTACTAGTCGGGGAGGGAGTACGCAGTATTTT,CASSGSTSRGGSTQYF,NA,16,TRBD2,TRBJ2-3,TRBV6-1
TGTGCCAGCAGCAGAGGGATTGGACTAGCGGCCACAGATACGCAGTATTTT,CASSRGIGLAATDTQYF,NA,17,TRBD2,TRBJ2-3,TRBV7-8
TGTGCCCGTGCTGAGTGGGGAGCTCCCATGAACACTGAAGCTTTCTTT,CARAEWGAPMNTEAFF,NA,16,NA,TRBJ1-1,TRBV30
TGCGCCAGCAGCCAGCCGAGACAGGGCGGGGACAAAAAACTGTTTTTT,CASSQPRQGGDKKLFF,NA,16,TRBD1,TRBJ1-4,TRBV4-1
TGTGCCAGCAGCTTAGACCATCACAGGCAAGAGACCCAGTACTTC,CASSLDHHRQETQYF,NA,15,NA,TRBJ2-5,TRBV11-3
TGTGCCAGCAGCCGAACCGGGACTAGTCTCGGCGAGCAGTACTTC,CASSRTGTSLGEQYF,NA,15,TRBD2,TRBJ2-7,TRBV28
TGTGCCAGCACCGGGACTAGCGGGAGGGAAACAGATACGCAGTATTTT,CASTGTSGRETDTQYF,NA,16,TRBD2,TRBJ2-3,TRBV7-3
TGTGCCAGCAGTCGTCAGGGACAGGCGTACGAGCAGTACTTC,CASSRQGQAYEQYF,NA,14,TRBD1,TRBJ2-7,TRBV6-6
TGTGCCAGCAGCAAAACAGGGAGGGAAGGTGAAAAACTGTTTTTT,CASSKTGREGEKLFF,NA,15,NA,TRBJ1-4,TRBV7-6
TGTGCCAGCAGTGGCTGGGGGGACTATGGCTACACCTTC,CASSGWGDYGYTF,NA,13,NA,TRBJ1-2,TRBV6-1
TGTGCCAGCAGCGAAGACAGGCGGCGGCATCAGCCCCAGCATTTT,CASSEDRRRHQPQHF,NA,15,NA,TRBJ1-5,TRBV21-1
TGTGCCAGCAGAAGCGGGACTAGAATCTACGAGCAGTACTTC,CASRSGTRIYEQYF,NA,14,TRBD2,TRBJ2-7,TRBV6-5
TGTGCCAGCAGAGGGAAGGGCACCGGGGAGCTGTTTTTT,CASRGKGTGELFF,NA,13,NA,TRBJ2-2,TRBV13
TGTGCCAGCAGCTTATGGGAGGGAGGCGACGAGCAGTACTTC,CASSLWEGGDEQYF,NA,14,TRBD2,TRBJ2-7,TRBV5-4
TGTGCCAGCTCATCGACCCTAAACTTGAACACTGAAGCTTTCTTT,CASSSTLNLNTEAFF,NA,15,NA,TRBJ1-1,TRBV18
TGCGCCAGCGGCTTGGGCCGGGTAGGCGGCGAGCAGTACTTC,CASGLGRVGGEQYF,NA,14,NA,TRBJ2-7,TRBV5-1
TGTGCCAGTACCGGGACTAGCGGGGGCGGGAGTACGCAGTATTTT,CASTGTSGGGSTQYF,NA,15,TRBD2,TRBJ2-3,TRBV7-9
TGTGCCAGCAGTTTTAACGTAGTCCCCTACGAGCAGTACTTC,CASSFNVVPYEQYF,once,14,NA,TRBJ2-7,TRBV28
TGTGCCAGCAGCTCCAGAGGGGGCGGCGGGTTAGATACGCAGTATTTT,CASSSRGGGGLDTQYF,NA,16,TRBD1,TRBJ2-3,TRBV9
TGTGCCAGTAGTACTTTTGGGACAAACACTGAAGCTTTCTTT,CASSTFGTNTEAFF,NA,14,NA,TRBJ1-1,TRBV19
TGTGCCAGCAGCCAAGTGGGAGGGTTCGAGCAGTACTTC,CASSQVGGFEQYF,NA,13,TRBD2,TRBJ2-7,TRBV14
TGTGCCAGCAGTCCAAGGACAGGGATAACTGAAGCTTTCTTT,CASSPRTGITEAFF,NA,14,TRBD1,TRBJ1-1,TRBV6-1
TGCGCCAGCAGCCCTGGACTAGCTTCCCCGAGCTCCTACAATGAGCAGTTCTTC,CASSPGLASPSSYNEQFF,NA,18,TRBD2,TRBJ2-1,TRBV4-1
TGTGCTAGTGGTACCCCCAGGGTCACCGGGGAGCTGTTTTTT,CASGTPRVTGELFF,NA,14,NA,TRBJ2-2,TRBV12-5
TGTGCCAGCAGCTTCCAGGGCTCACCCCTCCACTTT,CASSFQGSPLHF,NA,12,NA,TRBJ1-6,TRBV5-6
TGCGCCAGCAGCCAAGTGGGGGTAGAGACCCAGTACTTC,CASSQVGVETQYF,NA,13,NA,TRBJ2-5,TRBV4-1
TGCGCCAGCAGCCATGGACAGATCATGAACACTGAAGCTTTCTTT,CASSHGQIMNTEAFF,NA,15,NA,TRBJ1-1,TRBV4-1
TGTGCCAGCAGCCCCGGACTAGCGGGAGGGCTCTACAATGAGCAGTTCTTC,CASSPGLAGGLYNEQFF,NA,17,TRBD2,TRBJ2-1,TRBV7-2
TGTGCCAGCAGCTTATCAGGAATGGGGACCCAGTACTTC,CASSLSGMGTQYF,once,13,NA,TRBJ2-5,TRBV7-3
TGTGCCAGCAGTGCTGAGATTTACTACGAGCAGTACTTC,CASSAEIYYEQYF,NA,13,NA,TRBJ2-7,TRBV6-1
TGTGCCATCAGTGAGTCTGACAGCCCATGGGTCTATGGCTACACCTTC,CAISESDSPWVYGYTF,NA,16,NA,TRBJ1-2,TRBV10-3
TGTGCCAGCAGCGCCGTGAGGGGGGGCGGTGCTGGGGCCAACGTCCTGACTTTC,CASSAVRGGGAGANVLTF,NA,18,NA,TRBJ2-6,TRBV11-2